The next 3 T cell receptor beta chains were all read from a single sample in a study of blood T cell repertoires in COVID-19. Assay: immunoSEQ multiplex PCR; the TCRdb copy retains only in-frame clones and omits some. Among tens of thousands of clones listed, roughly 77% were seen once. Source material: peripheral blood. Every receptor here comes from a man aged 45-65 years with active or convalescent COVID-19.

The chain joins TRBV21-1 to TRBJ1-5; the DNA was not compared with TRBD1, the D call given in the table. TRBV21-1 is flagged as a pseudogene. CDR3 length equals 11 residues. The CDR3 nucleotides read TGTGCCAGCAGCCCAGTTCAGCCCCAGCATTTT. Translation gives CASSPVQPQHF.

The chain employs TRBV7-9 and TRBJ2-7; 7 bases align to TRBD1. The germline CDR1 and CDR2 sequences are SEHNR and FQNEAQ (reference sequence). V shed 3 bases and J 7 bases; nucleotides not matched to a gene: 6. CDR3 length equals 13 residues. CDR3 amino acids: CASSLSFRGEQYF. The CDR3 DNA reads as TGTGCCAGCAGCTTGAGTTTCAGGGGGGAGCAGTACTTC.

CDR3 in DNA: TGCGCCAGCAGCTTGGTGCGGGGGACCACCTACGAGCAGTACTTC. Amino acid sequence: CASSLVRGTTYEQYF. The rearrangement joins TRBV5-1 to TRBJ2-7; the match to TRBD2 covers 7 bases. V lost 0 bases and J lost 2; bases outside the gene matches: 5. The CDR3 runs 15 residues. Germline CDR1 and CDR2: SGHRS and YFSETQ.